The 24 T cell receptor beta chains below were found in one sample sequenced in a study of blood T cell repertoires in COVID-19. The method was immunoSEQ multiplex PCR; TCRdb's version includes in-frame clones alone and lacks a portion of them. The sample carries about 100,000 clones, around four fifths recorded once. The sequenced sample consisted of peripheral blood. All receptors derive from a man aged 45-65 years with active or convalescent COVID-19.

V and J are TRBV25-1 and TRBJ2-1, with 15 nucleotides matching TRBD2. The ends lost 3 bases at V and 6 bases at J; junction bases unmatched: 9. The germline V gene has CDR1 MGHDK and CDR2 SYGVNS. This CDR3 has 18 amino acids. In nucleotides, the CDR3 is TGTGCCAGCAGTGACCTCGGACTAGCGGGAGGGAGGGGCAATGAGCAGTTCTTC. It specifies CASSDLGLAGGRGNEQFF.

The chain recombines TRBV2 with TRBJ1-1, with D possibly TRBD1 on 6 matching bases. The germline V and J ends were trimmed by 8 bases and 7 bases, with 20 bases remaining between them. Germline lookup yields CDR1 SNHLY and CDR2 FYNNEI. The CDR3 is 14 residues long. The DNA for the CDR3 is TGTGCCAGCGCGCCCGGGGGGGCCCGGGATGAAGCTTTCTTT. Translation: CASAPGGARDEAFF.

V and J are TRBV2 and TRBJ1-2; D ambiguous. Germline assignment: CDR1 SNHLY and CDR2 FYNNEI. V lost 4 bases to trimming and J lost 7 bases, with 22 bases between them. This CDR3 spans 16 amino acids. The CDR3 DNA is TGTGCCAGCAGTGCCTCTTGGAGGACTTCTGGCTCTGGCTACACCTTC. Translated, it gives CASSASWRTSGSGYTF.

The chain links TRBV9 to TRBJ1-3; D possibly corresponds to TRBD1 (6 bases). With 3 bases removed from V and 0 bases from J, the gap between germline ends came to 10 bases. CDR3 length: 15 residues. Germline V CDR1 and CDR2: SGDLS, YYNGEE. The CDR3 nucleotides read TGTGCCAGCAGCGGAGGGGGTAACTCTGGAAACACCATATATTTT. It codes for CASSGGGNSGNTIYF.

The V gene is TRBV7-9, the J gene TRBJ1-2, with no clear D. CDR1 is SEHNR, CDR2 FQNEAQ, per germline (reference sequence). Trimming stripped 1 base from V and 8 bases from J, with 11 bases between. The CDR3 contains 13 residues. In DNA, the CDR3 is TGTGCCAGCAGCTTAGGGCGGGAGACGGGCTACACCTTC. Its translation: CASSLGRETGYTF.

The chain recombines TRBV10-2 with TRBJ2-1; 8 positions agree with TRBD2. V trimming: 4 bases; J trimming: 2 bases; junction bases outside the gene matches: 4. The CDR3 is 15 amino acids. Germline lookup yields CDR1 WSHSY and CDR2 SAAADI. CDR3 bases: TGCGCCAGCAGTGCCACTAGCGGAGCCTACAATGAGCAGTTCTTC. Amino acids: CASSATSGAYNEQFF.

V gene TRBV6-1 combines with J gene TRBJ2-1; 8 bases match TRBD1. The germline V gene has CDR1 MNHNS and CDR2 SASEGT. V dropped 2 bases and J dropped 5; count of bases not matched to a gene: 5. The CDR3 has 15 amino acids. This chain's CDR3 is CASSERTGLHNEQFF. The CDR3 DNA reads as TGTGCCAGCAGTGAACGGACAGGGCTCCACAATGAGCAGTTCTTC.

This chain connects TRBV27 to TRBJ2-7, with 8 bases aligning to TRBD1. V lost 6 bases to trimming and J lost 2 bases; unmatched junction nucleotides: 3. Germline CDR1 MNHEY, CDR2 SMNVEV (reference sequence). The CDR3 loop spans 13 amino acids. The DNA for the CDR3 is TGTGCCAGCAGAAAGACAGGGGCCTACGAGCAGTACTTC. It specifies CASRKTGAYEQYF.

This clone was counted a single time. V gene TRBV9 combines with J gene TRBJ1-2; 8 bases map to TRBD1. Trimming took 1 base from V and 0 from J; bases not matched to a gene: 2. CDR3 length: 15 amino acids. Germline V lookup: CDR1 SGDLS, CDR2 YYNGEE. The CDR3 nucleotides are TGTGCCAGCAGCGTAATGGACAGGGCTAACTATGGCTACACCTTC. Amino acids: CASSVMDRANYGYTF.

The V and J genes are TRBV10-3 and TRBJ2-7, with D perhaps TRBD1 (6 bases). This CDR3 contains 14 residues. Germline CDR1 ENHRY, CDR2 SYGVKD. V was pared by 2 bases and J by 3 bases, with 11 bases between. The CDR3 region is CAISEPTGFYEQYF. DNA of the CDR3: TGTGCCATCAGTGAGCCTACAGGGTTCTACGAGCAGTACTTC.

This chain joins TRBV30 and TRBJ2-5; possibly TRBD2 for D (5 bases). V was shortened by 0 bases and J by 5 bases, with 10 bases between the two germline ends. The germline gives CDR1 GTSNPN, CDR2 SVGIG (reference sequence). CDR3 size: 13 residues. The CDR3 region has the DNA TGTGCCTGGAGTGTACAGTGGGAGGAGACCCAGTACTTC. Translation gives CAWSVQWEETQYF.

V gene TRBV27 combines with J gene TRBJ1-2, with TRBD1 matching over 10 bases. This CDR3 spans 15 amino acids. V lost 9 bases, J lost 6 bases, and 13 bases stayed unmatched. Germline-derived CDR1 and CDR2 are MNHEY and SMNVEV (reference sequence). CDR3: CASSTGQGVFNGYTF. The CDR3 coding sequence is TGTGCCAGTTCTACTGGACAGGGGGTATTTAATGGCTACACCTTC.

The chain combines TRBV3-1 (or the pseudogene TRBV3-2) with TRBJ1-2, with 8 bases matching TRBD1. The CDR3 is 14 amino acids. Germline V lookup: CDR1 LGHDT, CDR2 YNNKEL (reference sequence). The V segment lost 3 bases and the J segment 6 bases; nucleotides outside the gene matches: 6. CDR3 bases: TGTGCCAGCAGCCACCAGACAGGGGAGAATGGCTACACCTTC. Translated: CASSHQTGENGYTF.

The chain links TRBV7-9 to TRBJ2-5; the D gene is possibly TRBD1 (6 bases). This CDR3 region has 16 residues. Per the germline V gene, CDR1 is SEHNR and CDR2 is FQNEAQ (reference sequence). V was trimmed by 0 bases and J by 5 bases, leaving 16 bases between them. The CDR3 bases are TGTGCCAGCAGCTTAGCGGGCAGGGGCGCAGGGGAGACCCAGTACTTC. It specifies CASSLAGRGAGETQYF.

The J gene is TRBJ2-1, the V gene TRBV13, with D uncertain. The length of the CDR3 is 14 residues. Germline V CDR1 and CDR2: PRHDT, FYEKMQ (reference sequence). V lost 3 bases and J 0 bases, leaving 6 bases between the germline ends. CDR3: CASSFASSYNEQFF. CDR3 nucleotides: TGTGCCAGCAGCTTCGCGAGCTCCTACAATGAGCAGTTCTTC.

The chain has TRBV5-6 and TRBJ1-1; 11 nucleotides agree with TRBD1. V lost 3 bases and J lost 4; bases outside the gene matches: 5. This CDR3 spans 15 amino acids. Germline loops: CDR1 SGHDT, CDR2 YYEEEE. CDR3 nucleotides: TGTGCCAGCAGCTCGGACAGGGGGCTGGGCACTGAAGCTTTCTTT. It yields the protein CASSSDRGLGTEAFF.

In this sample, this clone turned up once. This chain uses TRBV3-1 (or the pseudogene TRBV3-2) with TRBJ1-3, with 8 bases aligning to TRBD1. The CDR3 spans 16 residues. Germline V CDR1 and CDR2: LGHDT, YNNKEL (reference sequence). The ends lost 1 base at V and 5 bases at J; junction bases unmatched: 7. CDR3 amino acids: CASSQGRSGGRNTIYF. CDR3 DNA: TGTGCCAGCAGCCAAGGGCGGTCAGGGGGCAGAAACACCATATATTTT.

This sequence joins TRBV6-4 and TRBJ2-7, with D possibly TRBD2 on 5 matching bases. V was pared by 8 bases and J by 4 bases, with 18 bases between. This CDR3 contains 14 residues. In germline, CDR1 is MRHNA, CDR2 SNTAGT. The chain's CDR3 is CASYKSRGRYEQYF. For the CDR3, the DNA is TGTGCCAGCTATAAATCTCGAGGGAGATACGAGCAGTACTTC.

J is TRBJ2-1 and V is TRBV24-1; TRBD1 aligns across 8 bases. There are 14 residues in the CDR3. Germline CDR1 KGHDR, CDR2 SFDVKD. The J segment lost 5 bases and the V segment lost 6 bases, leaving 5 bases of the junction unmatched. The CDR3: CATSLQTGDNEQFF. In DNA, the CDR3 is TGTGCCACCAGTCTACAGACAGGGGACAATGAGCAGTTCTTC.

The chain uses TRBV9 and TRBJ2-3; 8 positions match TRBD2. The ends lost 4 bases at V and 1 base at J; junction bases unmatched: 2. CDR1 is SGDLS and CDR2 is YYNGEE in the germline V gene. The CDR3 length is 14 residues. The CDR3 loop reads CASSREGRTDTQYF. DNA of the CDR3: TGTGCCAGCAGCCGGGAGGGCCGCACAGATACGCAGTATTTT.

This rearrangement joins TRBV5-4 to TRBJ1-2, with 7 bases fitting TRBD1. The V gene's germline CDR1 is SGHNT and CDR2 YYREEE (reference sequence). Unmatched junction bases numbered 4, after V lost 5 bases and J lost 3 bases. The CDR3 loop spans 13 amino acids. CDR3 in amino acids: CASREGTDYGYTF. DNA of the CDR3: TGTGCCAGCAGGGAGGGGACAGACTATGGCTACACCTTC.

CDR3 nucleotides: TGTGCCAGCAGCCTAAGGAACACTGAAGCTTTCTTT. Protein sequence: CASSLRNTEAFF. V gene TRBV12-3 or TRBV12-4 combines with J gene TRBJ1-1; D is undetermined. With 6 bases removed from V and 1 base from J, the gap between germline ends came to 6 bases. This CDR3 has 12 residues.

This sequence joins TRBV30 and TRBJ1-2, with D possibly TRBD1 on 6 matching bases. Germline loops: CDR1 GTSNPN, CDR2 SVGIG (reference sequence). The CDR3 covers 14 residues. Trimming took 0 bases from V and 5 from J, leaving 13 bases between them. CDR3 residues: CAWSVSRGAYGYTF. The CDR3 DNA sequence: TGTGCCTGGAGTGTAAGCAGGGGAGCTTATGGCTACACCTTC.

V usage is TRBV29-1 and J usage is TRBJ2-3; 8 bases are a match to TRBD2. CDR3 size: 16 residues. The germline V gene has CDR1 SQVTM and CDR2 ANQGSEA. V shed 7 bases and J 6 bases; nucleotides not matched to a gene: 18. The CDR3: CSDQTRSSGILDTQYF. CDR3 in DNA: TGCAGCGATCAGACTCGGAGTAGCGGGATTTTGGATACGCAGTATTTT.